Presented here are 8 T cell receptor beta chains from one specimen sequenced in a study of shared clonotypes between healthy human individuals. Assay used: immunoSEQ multiplex PCR; TCRdb lists only in-frame clones, some missing. The sample lists some 1 million clones, 65% to 75% occurring once. The source material was memory CD4+ T cells sorted from blood. Stated subset: CD45RA-negative fraction. These receptors all come from a man between 18 and 35 years old in good health.

The chain employs TRBV6-5 and TRBJ2-5; 8 bases line up with TRBD2. The CDR3 runs to 14 residues. Per germline, CDR1 MNHEY and CDR2 SVGAGI. V shed 5 bases, J shed 5 bases, and the junction held 7 bases outside the gene matches. CDR3 coding DNA: TGTGCCAGCAGTAGAGCGGGGGCCTTCGAGACCCAGTACTTC. Translating gives CASSRAGAFETQYF.

This clone was seen a few times. The rearrangement links TRBV19 to TRBJ2-1, with 11 bases matching TRBD2. Trimming cost V 5 bases and J 2 bases; bases outside gene matches: 14. The CDR3 is 19 residues long. Looked up from germline, CDR1 is LNHDA and CDR2 is SQIVND (reference sequence). The CDR3, as DNA: TGTGCCAGTAGTTTCCGGACTAGCGGGTCAACATGGCCCTACAATGAGCAGTTCTTC. Its translation is CASSFRTSGSTWPYNEQFF.

With respect to this clone: Other nucleotide sequences in the sample specify the same CDR3. The chain employs TRBV18 and TRBJ1-1; 7 nucleotides agree with TRBD1. The V segment lost 3 bases and the J segment 4 bases; nucleotides outside the gene matches: 5. CDR1 KGHSH and CDR2 LQKENI come from the germline V gene. The CDR3 length is 14 residues. The CDR3 DNA follows: TGTGCCAGCTCACCGCAGGGGGGAGGCACTGAAGCTTTCTTT. This gives the protein CASSPQGGGTEAFF.

This clone showed up just a few times. This chain uses TRBV6-1 with TRBJ1-2; no clear D. Between the trimmed V and J ends, which lost 5 bases and 0 bases, there was a span of 13 bases. The CDR3 is made up of 15 amino acids. Germline V gives CDR1 MNHNS, CDR2 SASEGT. Written as DNA, the CDR3 is TGTGCCAGCAGTATTTCCGGGCCATCTAACTATGGCTACACCTTC. This encodes CASSISGPSNYGYTF.

The V and J genes are TRBV7-2 and TRBJ2-3; no definite D call. The CDR3 sequence is 14 residues long. Trimming took 4 bases from V and 1 from J, leaving 9 bases between them. Germline V gives CDR1 SGHTA, CDR2 FQGNSA. The CDR3 DNA reads TGTGCCAGCAGCTCAGGCTTCCGCACAGATACGCAGTATTTT. Translation gives CASSSGFRTDTQYF. Full variable domain (rest looked up from reference TRBV7-2 and TRBJ2-3): GAGVSQSPSNKVTEKGKDVELRCDPISGHTALYWYRQSLGQGLEFLIYFQGNSAPDKSGLPSDRFSAERTGGSVSTLTIQRTQQEDSAVYLCASSSGFRTDTQYFGPGTRLTVL.

This clone was detected once. The J gene is TRBJ2-2, the V gene TRBV7-2; 9 nucleotides agree with TRBD2. Per germline, CDR1 SGHTA and CDR2 FQGNSA. The CDR3 has 17 residues. Trimming removed 3 bases from V and 1 base from J; junction bases left unmatched: 6. CDR3 sequence reads: CASSLHPSGKNTGELFF. The CDR3 DNA is TGTGCCAGCAGCTTGCATCCTAGCGGGAAGAACACCGGGGAGCTGTTTTTT.

With respect to this clone: This sample also contains other DNA sequences that code for the same CDR3. This chain links TRBV5-1 with TRBJ1-1, with 7 bases identical to TRBD1. The CDR3 contains 13 residues. Germline CDR1 and CDR2: SGHRS and YFSETQ. The V segment lost 2 bases and the J segment 4 bases; nucleotides outside the gene matches: 2. The CDR3 nucleotides read TGCGCCAGCAGCTTACAGGGGTCCACTGAAGCTTTCTTT. This translates into CASSLQGSTEAFF.

This clone was found a few times. This chain joins TRBV6-5 and TRBJ1-6, with unresolved D. CDR3 length: 15 amino acids. Trimming stripped 2 bases from V and 5 bases from J, with 10 bases between. In germline, CDR1 is MNHEY, CDR2 SVGAGI. The CDR3 loop is CASSYTQAHNSPLHF. In nucleotides, the CDR3 is TGTGCCAGCAGTTACACCCAGGCCCATAATTCACCCCTCCACTTT.